What follows is one TCR beta chain and its context. V was pared by 5 bases and J by 8 bases, with 15 bases between. Germline loops: CDR1 SEHNR, CDR2 FQNEAQ (reference sequence). The CDR3 runs to 13 residues. Generated by immunoSEQ multiplex PCR, the TCRdb table keeps only in-frame clones and is missing some. The repertoire holds tens of thousands of clones, 95% seen once, with 0.25% to 0.3% in the top ten. These data belong to a study of technical replicates of blood from a handful of donors. The clonotype was recovered from a human donor in good health. The chain carries TRBV7-9 and TRBJ1-1; D is possibly TRBD1 (6 bases). The sequenced sample consisted of T cells isolated from PBMCs. CDR3 region: CASSVGAGAEAFF. Here the CDR3 DNA reads TGTGCCAGCAGCGTAGGGGCAGGGGCGGAAGCTTTCTTT.